This T cell receptor (beta chain) is drawn from a study of blood T cell repertoires in COVID-19. Study as a whole: The origin of the acute and convalescent COVID-19 samples was the United States, Italy and Spain. Sources were T cells, B-cell-depleted T cells, or PBMCs; the material itself was cDNA or gDNA.

Patients in Seattle were enrolled during active infection, then followed longitudinally. The V gene's germline CDR1 is MDHEN and CDR2 SYDVKM. The CDR3 has 13 residues. The V end was cut by 7 bases, the J end by 5 bases, with 12 bases between. In the study's own analysis: Amplification of reference gene primers was used by the study to estimate nucleated cell counts. The repertoire was sequenced with immunoSEQ multiplex PCR; TCRdb's copy has only in-frame clones and lacks some. For V, J and clone size, that table is used; D and trimming come from the DNA. The data hold 250,000 to 350,000 clones, with approximately 85% observed a single time.

Sequencing was carried out using peripheral blood. V is TRBV28 and J is TRBJ1-5; possible D gene TRBD1, 6 bases. The clonotype originates from a human donor with COVID-19, enrolled during active disease. The donor label of this sample is uncertain. The CDR3 spells CASTGAGDQPQHF. As DNA, the CDR3 is TGTGCCAGCACCGGGGCAGGGGATCAGCCCCAGCATTTT.